This T cell receptor (beta chain) appears in the sequencing data of a study of T cell clones after liver transplantation. Whole-study context: Tolerance: complete withdrawal held at least one year, liver enzymes staying within twice normal.

This clone was detected many times. Germline V gives CDR1 GTSNPN, CDR2 SVGIG (reference sequence). V lost 5 bases and J 7 bases, leaving 21 bases between the germline ends. This CDR3 is 15 amino acids long. Libraries were prepared by immunoSEQ multiplex PCR; TCRdb keeps only in-frame clonotypes and omits some of them. This table has around 60,000 clones, about 64% appearing once. This chain connects TRBV30 to TRBJ2-1; a possible D gene is TRBD2 (6 bases). The origin of this receptor is a human donor who received a liver transplant. The sequencing here drew on CD4+ T cells from blood, taken before liver transplant. CDR3 in amino acids: CAWGHRRGLVNEQFF. Written as DNA, the CDR3 is TGTGCCTGGGGCCATCGGAGGGGCCTTGTGAATGAGCAGTTCTTC.